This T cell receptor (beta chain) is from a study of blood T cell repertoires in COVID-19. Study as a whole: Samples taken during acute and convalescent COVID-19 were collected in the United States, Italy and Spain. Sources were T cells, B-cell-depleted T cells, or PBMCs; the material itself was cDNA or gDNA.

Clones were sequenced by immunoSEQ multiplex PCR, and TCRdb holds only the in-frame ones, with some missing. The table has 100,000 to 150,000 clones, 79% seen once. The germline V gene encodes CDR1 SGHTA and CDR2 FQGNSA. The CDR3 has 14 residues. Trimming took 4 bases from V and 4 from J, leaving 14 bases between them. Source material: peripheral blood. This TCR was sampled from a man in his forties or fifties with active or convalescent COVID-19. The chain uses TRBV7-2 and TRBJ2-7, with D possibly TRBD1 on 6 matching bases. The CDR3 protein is CASSYEGVSYEQYF. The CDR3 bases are TGTGCCAGCAGCTACGAGGGGGTATCTTACGAGCAGTACTTC.